Below, 17 T cell receptor beta chains from the same sample are listed, as sequenced in a study of blood T cell repertoires in COVID-19. Generated by immunoSEQ multiplex PCR, the TCRdb table keeps only in-frame clones and is missing some. This table holds 120,000 to 150,000 clones, about 74% found once. Material: peripheral blood. The receptors originated from a man aged 50 to 60 with acute or convalescent COVID-19.

The chain has TRBV11-2 and TRBJ1-1, with 10 bases fitting TRBD1. This CDR3 is built from 16 residues. Germline values: CDR1 SGHAT, CDR2 FQNNGV. V was pared by 2 bases and J by 7 bases, with 10 bases of the junction left unmatched. CDR3 residues: CASSLLARDRGREAFF. The CDR3 coding sequence is TGTGCCAGCAGCTTATTAGCCCGAGACAGGGGGCGTGAAGCTTTCTTT.

The chain employs TRBV19 and TRBJ1-6; TRBD1 is a possible D gene (6 bases). The V gene lost 3 bases and the J gene lost 12 bases, with 21 bases spanning the gap. Germline lookup yields CDR1 LNHDA and CDR2 SQIVND (reference sequence). CDR3 length: 16 residues. CDR3 bases: TGTGCCAGTAGTATGCGGCTAAGTCAGGGGTGGTTACCCCTCCACTTT. Protein: CASSMRLSQGWLPLHF.

The chain links TRBV2 to TRBJ2-3; D call uncertain. Germline V gives CDR1 SNHLY, CDR2 FYNNEI. This CDR3 is built from 12 residues. V was shortened by 7 bases and J by 4 bases, with 9 bases between the two germline ends. The CDR3 region is CASKIEADTQYF. In DNA, the CDR3 is TGTGCCAGCAAGATTGAGGCAGATACGCAGTATTTT.

The chain uses TRBV10-3 and TRBJ1-1; D not certain. V lost 2 bases and J 0 bases, leaving 10 bases between the germline ends. CDR1 is ENHRY, CDR2 SYGVKD, per germline. The CDR3 runs 15 residues. CDR3 sequence (DNA): TGTGCCATCAGTGAGCCCGACACCTTGAACACTGAAGCTTTCTTT. This encodes CAISEPDTLNTEAFF.

The chain has TRBV19 and TRBJ2-1; D gene unclear. The CDR3 spans 11 residues. The V and J ends lost 7 bases and 8 bases respectively, with 9 bases between them. Germline CDR1 reads LNHDA; CDR2 reads SQIVND (reference sequence). The CDR3 nucleotides are TGTGCCAGTACCGCCCGCGATGAGCAGTTCTTC. Its translation is CASTARDEQFF.

This chain uses TRBV21-1 with TRBJ2-7; whether TRBD1, the table's D call, matches the DNA was not checked. TRBV21-1 is given as a pseudogene. CDR3 length: 16 residues. CDR3: CASSKVQDRFPYEQYV. The CDR3 DNA follows: TGTGCCAGCAGCAAAGTCCAAGACAGGTTCCCCTACGAGCAGTACGTC.

This clone was counted a few times. This sequence joins TRBV20-1 and TRBJ2-2, with unresolved D. This CDR3 is built from 11 residues. V lost 4 bases, J lost 6 bases, and 6 bases lay in between. From germline, CDR1 is DFQATT and CDR2 SNEGSKA (reference sequence). Here the CDR3 reads CSAMAAGELFF. The CDR3 nucleotides read TGCAGTGCTATGGCCGCCGGGGAGCTGTTTTTT.

V is TRBV2 and J is TRBJ1-2, with D maybe TRBD1 (5 bases). Germline loops: CDR1 SNHLY, CDR2 FYNNEI. The CDR3 contains 13 residues. Trimming took off 8 bases at V and 5 bases at J, with 15 bases between the two ends. CDR3 nucleotide sequence: TGTGCCAGCCGTTTCGACAGCCAATATGGCTACACCTTC. Its protein product is CASRFDSQYGYTF.

V gene TRBV5-1 combines with J gene TRBJ1-5, with a weak D call TRBD1 (5 bases). The length of the CDR3 is 14 residues. Germline V lookup: CDR1 SGHRS, CDR2 YFSETQ. V gave up 4 bases and J gave up 7 bases, with 15 bases separating them. CDR3 DNA sequence: TGCGCCAGCAGCCCGGGCATGGGGGGGCAGCCCCAGCATTTT. It specifies CASSPGMGGQPQHF.

The CDR3 DNA reads as TGTGCCAGCAAGTTTAAGGGGCTGAATGGCTACACCTTC. It translates to CASKFKGLNGYTF. V is TRBV6-5 and J is TRBJ1-2; weak D call: TRBD1 (5 bases). V lost 7 bases, J lost 6 bases, and 15 bases lay in between. CDR1 MNHEY and CDR2 SVGAGI come from the germline V gene. CDR3 size: 13 residues.

The chain joins TRBV6-1 to TRBJ2-5, with 7 bases fitting TRBD2. V lost 0 bases and J lost 5; bases outside the gene matches: 9. CDR1 is MNHNS and CDR2 is SASEGT in the germline V gene. There are 16 residues in the CDR3. CDR3 nucleotides: TGTGCCAGCAGTGAAGCGGGAGGGTATTTGTCGGAGACCCAGTACTTC. Translation: CASSEAGGYLSETQYF.

The genes are TRBV12-5 and TRBJ2-4; 9 bases are shared with TRBD1. V shed 6 bases, J shed 9 bases, and the junction held 9 bases outside the gene matches. The germline V gene encodes CDR1 LGHNT and CDR2 FRNRAP. The CDR3 totals 14 residues. CDR3 sequence reads: CASGSTGGRRIQYF. The CDR3 nucleotides are TGTGCTAGTGGCTCAACAGGGGGCCGGCGCATTCAGTACTTC.

This clone occurred once. This rearrangement joins TRBV4-1 to TRBJ1-2, with no clear D. Trimming left V 1 base short and J 2 bases short, with 8 bases between. The V gene's germline CDR1 is MGHRA and CDR2 YSYEKL. This CDR3 region has 14 residues. The CDR3 DNA reads TGCGCCAGCAGCCAAGGGAGTTCCAACTATGGCTACACCTTC. Protein product: CASSQGSSNYGYTF.

This clone was picked up one time. V is TRBV6-5 and J is TRBJ2-3; 9 bases match TRBD1. The CDR3 is 13 residues long. Germline values: CDR1 MNHEY, CDR2 SVGAGI. V lost 5 bases to trimming and J lost 4 bases; unmatched junction nucleotides: 1. The CDR3 DNA follows: TGTGCCAGCAGTAGGGACAGGGCAGATACGCAGTATTTT. Translation: CASSRDRADTQYF.

The V and J genes are TRBV3-1 (or the pseudogene TRBV3-2) and TRBJ1-1; 7 positions agree with TRBD1. V shed 1 base, J shed 6 bases, and the junction held 5 bases outside the gene matches. CDR3 size: 14 residues. Germline CDR1 is LGHDT and CDR2 is YNNKEL (reference sequence). In nucleotides, the CDR3 is TGTGCCAGCAGCCAAGGAGACAGGGTCGCTGAAGCTTTCTTT. This codes for CASSQGDRVAEAFF.

The J gene is TRBJ2-7, the V gene TRBV6-5, with a possible D match to TRBD2 (5 bases). The germline V gene encodes CDR1 MNHEY and CDR2 SVGAGI. CDR3 size: 13 residues. The V and J ends lost 6 bases and 6 bases respectively, with 15 bases between them. DNA for the CDR3: TGTGCCAGCAGCCAAACCGAGGGTGGCGAGCAGTACGTC. Encoded protein: CASSQTEGGEQYV.

This clone was observed a few times. The chain links TRBV9 to TRBJ1-3; D is unresolved. Germline CDR1 reads SGDLS; CDR2 reads YYNGEE. Trimming left V 1 base short and J 4 bases short, with 9 bases between. This CDR3 is built from 14 residues. In DNA, the CDR3 is TGTGCCAGCAGCGTATCCGGTGCCGGAAACACCATATATTTT. The encoded protein is CASSVSGAGNTIYF.